This paragraph reports one T cell receptor (beta chain). This entry comes from a study of glioma-infiltrating T cells after dendritic cell vaccination. TCRdb's table, derived via immunoSEQ multiplex PCR, lists solely in-frame clones and lacks some. The data contain tens of thousands of clones, around 81% of them singletons. V shed 3 bases, J shed 2 bases, and the junction held 3 bases outside the gene matches. The germline CDR1 and CDR2 sequences are KGHSH and LQKENI. This CDR3 is built from 15 residues. This TCR was sampled from a human donor with glioblastoma. The chain employs TRBV18 and TRBJ1-2, with TRBD1 identical over 10 bases. The sample consisted of blood, taken before dendritic cell vaccination. CDR3 amino acids: CASSPSGQGNYGYTF. The CDR3 bases are TGTGCCAGCTCACCTTCGGGACAGGGGAACTATGGCTACACCTTC.